The 17 T cell receptor beta chains given below trace back to one sample, sequenced in a study of beta chain features in type 1 diabetes. General study findings and limits: In all four CD4+ subsets, TCRB CDR3 length was significantly, moderately reduced in type 1 diabetes.

No antigen has been assigned to these receptors. Reverse transcribing all isolated RNA meant expressed TCRB transcripts were sequenced. Assay used: immunoSEQ multiplex PCR; TCRdb lists only in-frame clones, some missing. The data hold a few hundred thousand clones, with approximately 25% observed a single time. Sequenced: naive CD4+ T cells from blood. Receptors originate from a woman aged 30 to 39 with type 1 diabetes.

This clone showed up just a few times. The chain combines TRBV4-1 with TRBJ2-5; TRBD2 matches 7 bases. This CDR3 comprises 16 residues. Germline assignment: CDR1 MGHRA and CDR2 YSYEKL. The V gene end was trimmed by 4 bases and the J gene end by 1 base; junction bases not matched to a gene: 9. CDR3 nucleotide sequence: TGCGCCAGCAGCCCTCTTTGGGGAGGGGCCCAAGAGACCCAGTACTTC. This codes for CASSPLWGGAQETQYF.

A few counts support this clone. The rearrangement joins TRBV30 to TRBJ1-5, with D possibly being TRBD1 (6 bases). The length of the CDR3 is 15 residues. Germline CDR1 and CDR2: GTSNPN and SVGIG (reference sequence). Trimming left V 2 bases short and J 5 bases short, with 16 bases between. The CDR3: CAWSPGPGADQPQHF. In nucleotides, the CDR3 is TGTGCCTGGAGTCCCGGGCCAGGGGCTGATCAGCCCCAGCATTTT.

The chain carries TRBV15 and TRBJ2-1; a weak D match, TRBD2 (5 bases). The CDR3 covers 17 residues. V was clipped by 0 bases and J by 4 bases, with 16 bases between them. From germline, CDR1 is LNHNV and CDR2 YYDKDF (reference sequence). The CDR3 region has the DNA TGTGCCACCAGCAGAGATGGCCGGCCTGGGGAGTACAATGAGCAGTTCTTC. Translating gives CATSRDGRPGEYNEQFF.

This clone has a handful of counts. V gene TRBV4-1 combines with J gene TRBJ2-3; 11 bases agree with TRBD2. CDR3 size: 19 residues. CDR1 is MGHRA, CDR2 YSYEKL, per germline. Trimming removed 0 bases from V and 0 bases from J; junction bases left unmatched: 8. The CDR3 sequence is CASSQDSLAGGPSTDTQYF. CDR3 bases: TGCGCCAGCAGCCAAGATTCCCTAGCGGGAGGACCTAGCACAGATACGCAGTATTTT.

V usage is TRBV5-1 and J usage is TRBJ2-1; 7 bases line up with TRBD2. The CDR3 loop spans 15 amino acids. Germline V gene sequence: CDR1 SGHRS, CDR2 YFSETQ. Trimming removed 5 bases from V and 0 bases from J; junction bases left unmatched: 5. The chain's CDR3 is CASRKAGSSYNEQFF. DNA of the CDR3: TGCGCCAGCAGGAAAGCGGGAAGCTCCTACAATGAGCAGTTCTTC.

V usage is TRBV7-9 and J usage is TRBJ1-5; 7 bases map to TRBD1. The J segment lost 4 bases and the V segment lost 5 bases, leaving 11 bases of the junction unmatched. CDR3 size: 16 residues. Germline CDR1 is SEHNR and CDR2 is FQNEAQ (reference sequence). The CDR3 protein is CASSLKGAEGNQPQHF. The CDR3 DNA follows: TGTGCCAGCAGCCTGAAGGGGGCAGAGGGAAATCAGCCCCAGCATTTT.

This chain uses TRBV5-1 with TRBJ2-7; D ambiguous. Trimming took 4 bases from V and 3 from J, leaving 14 bases between them. The CDR3 runs 14 residues. CDR1 and CDR2 from the germline V gene are SGHRS and YFSETQ. The CDR3 reads CASSSSTGNYEQYF. The CDR3 nucleotides are TGCGCCAGCAGCAGCTCGACGGGTAACTACGAGCAGTACTTC.

The rearrangement uses TRBV29-1 and TRBJ1-2; the match to TRBD1 covers 7 bases. The length of the CDR3 is 13 residues. The ends lost 4 bases at V and 4 bases at J; junction bases unmatched: 6. CDR1 is SQVTM, CDR2 ANQGSEA, per germline. CDR3: CSVGYRGVYGYTF. CDR3 DNA: TGCAGCGTTGGTTACAGGGGAGTCTATGGCTACACCTTC.

This clone was seen only a few times. The rearrangement links TRBV7-9 to TRBJ2-1, with 10 nucleotides matching TRBD1. This CDR3 is built from 14 residues. Germline CDR1 and CDR2: SEHNR and FQNEAQ (reference sequence). The J segment lost 10 bases and the V segment lost 1 base, leaving 4 bases of the junction unmatched. The CDR3: CASSLGDRGKEQFF. Written as DNA, the CDR3 is TGTGCCAGCAGCTTAGGGGACAGGGGAAAGGAGCAGTTCTTC.

This clone appeared a few times. The chain is built from TRBV4-2 and TRBJ2-1, with TRBD2 matching over 14 bases. After removal of 2 bases from V and 10 bases from J, the junction contained 16 bases not matched to a gene. The CDR3 extends over 19 amino acids. Per the germline V gene, CDR1 is LGHNA and CDR2 is YNFKEQ. The CDR3 bases are TGTGCCAGCAGCCAAAGGTCTAGGACTAGCGGGAGGATCTTAGAAGAGCAGTTCTTC. Protein product: CASSQRSRTSGRILEEQFF.

The V and J genes are TRBV29-1 and TRBJ2-2; D remains unclear. The CDR3 is 13 residues long. Looked up from germline, CDR1 is SQVTM and CDR2 is ANQGSEA. The germline V and J ends were trimmed by 3 bases and 0 bases, with 5 bases remaining between them. The DNA for the CDR3 is TGCAGCGTTGATCAGGCGAACACCGGGGAGCTGTTTTTT. It codes for CSVDQANTGELFF.

J is TRBJ2-1 and V is TRBV29-1; 12 positions match TRBD2. Looked up from germline, CDR1 is SQVTM and CDR2 is ANQGSEA. This CDR3 region has 14 residues. With 6 bases clipped from V and 8 bases from J, the junction kept 8 bases outside the gene matches. CDR3 loop: CSVQTSGSFDEQFF. The CDR3 DNA reads as TGCAGCGTCCAGACTAGCGGGAGTTTTGATGAGCAGTTCTTC.

This CDR3 is CASGGTGVRDGYTF. The CDR3 DNA sequence: TGTGCCAGCGGCGGGACAGGGGTGAGGGATGGCTACACCTTC. J is TRBJ1-2 and V is TRBV4-2, with TRBD1 matching over 10 bases. The V segment lost 8 bases and the J segment 6 bases; nucleotides outside the gene matches: 9. CDR3 length: 14 residues. Germline V gives CDR1 LGHNA, CDR2 YNFKEQ.

V and J are TRBV6-5 and TRBJ2-1; 7 positions match TRBD2. Germline V CDR1 and CDR2: MNHEY, SVGAGI. V shed 0 bases, J shed 4 bases, and the junction held 6 bases outside the gene matches. The CDR3 extends over 16 amino acids. The CDR3: CASSYSGDYTYNEQFF. CDR3 in DNA: TGTGCCAGCAGTTACTCCGGGGACTACACTTACAATGAGCAGTTCTTC.

The chain couples TRBV5-1 to TRBJ2-1; 9 nucleotides align to TRBD2. Looked up from germline, CDR1 is SGHRS and CDR2 is YFSETQ. CDR3 length: 15 amino acids. With 1 base clipped from V and 7 bases from J, the junction kept 6 bases outside the gene matches. CDR3 sequence reads: CASSLLRREGNEQFF. The CDR3 region has the DNA TGCGCCAGCAGCTTGTTGCGGCGGGAGGGAAATGAGCAGTTCTTC.

This CDR3 reads CASSLDAGAGSYNEQFF. In DNA form, the CDR3 reads TGCGCCAGCAGCTTGGACGCGGGGGCTGGCTCCTACAATGAGCAGTTCTTC. The chain has TRBV5-1 and TRBJ2-1; possibly TRBD2 for D (7 bases). The CDR3 runs to 17 residues. Trimming took off 0 bases at V and 0 bases at J, with 13 bases between the two ends. CDR1 and CDR2 (germline): SGHRS, YFSETQ.

The chain is built from TRBV7-3 and TRBJ2-1; TRBD2 matches 9 bases. This CDR3 has 13 amino acids. J was trimmed by 7 bases and V by 8 bases; bases with no gene match: 6. The germline V gene encodes CDR1 SGHTA and CDR2 FQGTGA. CDR3 bases: TGTGCCAGCTCTAGCGGGGAGGGAAATGAGCAGTTCTTC. This gives the protein CASSSGEGNEQFF.